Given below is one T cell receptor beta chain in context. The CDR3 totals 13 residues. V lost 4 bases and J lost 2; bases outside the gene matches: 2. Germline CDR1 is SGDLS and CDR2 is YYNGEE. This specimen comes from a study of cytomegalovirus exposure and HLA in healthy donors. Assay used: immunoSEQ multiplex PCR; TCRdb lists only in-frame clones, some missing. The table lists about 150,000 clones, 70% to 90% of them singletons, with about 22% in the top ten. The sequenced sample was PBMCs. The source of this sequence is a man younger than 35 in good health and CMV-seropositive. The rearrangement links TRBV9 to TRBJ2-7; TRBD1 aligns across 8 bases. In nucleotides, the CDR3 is TGTGCCAGCAGCCCACAGGGGGCCTACGAGCAGTACTTC. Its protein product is CASSPQGAYEQYF.